The rows below give T cell receptor beta chains drawn from one sample of a study of post-analysis software for immune sequencing data. Using its own MiXCR run on the PCR reads, TCRdb lists one record per CDR3 protein. The sample gives hundreds of thousands of distinct CDR3 sequences, more than 50% of which show up once; about 11% is in the top ten. Sequencing was done on a sample of blood. Receptors were obtained from a girl aged 2 to 9 with multiple sclerosis. The CDR3 runs from the conserved cysteine through the conserved F or W. The order of the fields is D gene, CDR3 length, J gene, clone size, V gene, CDR3 protein, CDR3 DNA. A D gene is named only where the DNA matches it firmly. Rows may omit the clone size; those that give it use once, few, many or a size class.

d_gene: TRBD1; len: 14; j_gene: TRBJ1-1; abundance: NA; v_gene: TRBV14; CDR3aa: CASSQEQGVTEAFF; CDR3nt: TGTGCCAGCAGCCAAGAACAGGGGGTCACTGAAGCTTTCTTT
d_gene: NA; len: 12; j_gene: TRBJ2-5; abundance: NA; v_gene: TRBV6-6; CDR3aa: CASSGNGETQYF; CDR3nt: TGTGCCAGCAGTGGGAACGGAGAGACCCAGTACTTC
d_gene: TRBD1; len: 16; j_gene: TRBJ2-1; abundance: NA; v_gene: TRBV29-1; CDR3aa: CSARGSDRDSHNEQFF; CDR3nt: TGCAGCGCCAGAGGGTCCGACCGGGACAGTCACAATGAGCAGTTCTTC
d_gene: NA; len: 15; j_gene: TRBJ2-7; abundance: NA; v_gene: TRBV12-3/TRBV12-4; CDR3aa: CASSSWGRVSYEQYF; CDR3nt: TGTGCCAGCAGTTCCTGGGGGCGGGTCTCCTACGAGCAGTACTTC
d_gene: TRBD1; len: 15; j_gene: TRBJ1-5; abundance: once; v_gene: TRBV12-3/TRBV12-4; CDR3aa: CASSSRQGGVQPQHF; CDR3nt: TGTGCCAGCAGTTCTCGACAGGGGGGGGTTCAGCCCCAGCATTTT
d_gene: NA; len: 13; j_gene: TRBJ2-1; abundance: NA; v_gene: TRBV5-1; CDR3aa: CASSNPVGNEQFF; CDR3nt: TGCGCCAGCAGCAACCCCGTGGGGAATGAGCAGTTCTTC
d_gene: TRBD1; len: 19; j_gene: TRBJ2-1; abundance: NA; v_gene: TRBV3-1; CDR3aa: CASSRYGGQGARRTGEQFF; CDR3nt: TGTGCCAGCAGCCGATATGGTGGACAGGGGGCGAGGCGGACGGGGGAGCAGTTCTTC
d_gene: NA; len: 12; j_gene: TRBJ2-5; abundance: NA; v_gene: TRBV27; CDR3aa: CASGHPQETQYF; CDR3nt: TGTGCCAGCGGACACCCACAGGAGACCCAGTACTTC
d_gene: NA; len: 15; j_gene: TRBJ2-1; abundance: NA; v_gene: TRBV12-3/TRBV12-4; CDR3aa: CASSLRGTVGNEQFF; CDR3nt: TGTGCCAGCAGTTTAAGGGGTACGGTGGGCAATGAGCAGTTCTTC
d_gene: TRBD1; len: 16; j_gene: TRBJ2-5; abundance: few; v_gene: TRBV7-2; CDR3aa: CASSVRQGAFQETQYF; CDR3nt: TGTGCCAGCAGCGTTCGACAGGGGGCGTTTCAAGAGACCCAGTACTTC
d_gene: NA; len: 16; j_gene: TRBJ1-5; abundance: NA; v_gene: TRBV2; CDR3aa: CASAENRFNSNQPQHF; CDR3nt: TGTGCCAGCGCCGAAAACCGGTTTAATAGCAATCAGCCCCAGCATTTT
d_gene: TRBD2; len: 15; j_gene: TRBJ2-7; abundance: NA; v_gene: TRBV5-1; CDR3aa: CASSLKIAGVYEQYF; CDR3nt: TGCGCCAGCAGCTTGAAAATAGCGGGAGTTTACGAGCAGTACTTC
d_gene: NA; len: 17; j_gene: TRBJ2-1; abundance: NA; v_gene: TRBV6-5; CDR3aa: CASSYSKRGTVYNEQFF; CDR3nt: TGTGCCAGCAGTTACTCGAAACGGGGGACGGTCTACAATGAGCAGTTCTTC
d_gene: NA; len: 14; j_gene: TRBJ2-7; abundance: NA; v_gene: TRBV25-1; CDR3aa: CASTGGSPPYEQYF; CDR3nt: TGTGCCAGCACGGGCGGGTCCCCGCCCTACGAGCAGTACTTC
d_gene: NA; len: 15; j_gene: TRBJ1-1; abundance: NA; v_gene: TRBV13; CDR3aa: CASSSAGTQNTEAFF; CDR3nt: TGTGCCAGCAGCTCGGCCGGGACTCAGAACACTGAAGCTTTCTTT
d_gene: NA; len: 12; j_gene: TRBJ2-5; abundance: NA; v_gene: TRBV20-1; CDR3aa: CSAVDESETQYF; CDR3nt: TGCAGTGCTGTTGACGAATCGGAGACCCAGTACTTC
d_gene: NA; len: 14; j_gene: TRBJ2-3; abundance: many; v_gene: TRBV29-1; CDR3aa: CSVGGPTSTDTQYF; CDR3nt: TGCAGCGTTGGGGGCCCTACTAGCACAGATACGCAGTATTTT
d_gene: TRBD1; len: 14; j_gene: TRBJ1-2; abundance: NA; v_gene: TRBV6-1; CDR3aa: CASSERDRGYGYTF; CDR3nt: TGTGCCAGCAGTGAGAGGGACAGGGGGTATGGCTACACCTTC
d_gene: NA; len: 15; j_gene: TRBJ2-2; abundance: NA; v_gene: TRBV6-1; CDR3aa: CASRVAIHNTGELFF; CDR3nt: TGTGCCAGCAGAGTTGCAATACACAACACCGGGGAGCTGTTTTTT
d_gene: TRBD1; len: 15; j_gene: TRBJ2-3; abundance: once; v_gene: TRBV5-1; CDR3aa: CASGEDRGYADTQYF; CDR3nt: TGCGCCAGCGGGGAGGACAGGGGATACGCAGATACGCAGTATTTT
d_gene: NA; len: 13; j_gene: TRBJ1-5; abundance: few; v_gene: TRBV4-1; CDR3aa: CASSQVADQPQHF; CDR3nt: TGCGCCAGCAGCCAAGTTGCGGATCAGCCCCAGCATTTT
d_gene: NA; len: 14; j_gene: TRBJ2-7; abundance: few; v_gene: TRBV7-8; CDR3aa: CASSFETHTYEQYF; CDR3nt: TGTGCCAGCAGCTTCGAGACCCATACCTACGAGCAGTACTTC
d_gene: NA; len: 16; j_gene: TRBJ2-4; abundance: NA; v_gene: TRBV5-1; CDR3aa: CASRRGEAGIPGEQYF; CDR3nt: TGCGCCAGCCGACGAGGGGAAGCGGGCATACCGGGGGAGCAGTACTTC